Sequencing of this T cell receptor beta chain was carried out in a study of shared clonotypes between healthy human individuals. In the CD4+ fraction, cells were divided into CD45RA+ naive and CD45RA-negative memory subsets. In the original analysis: Junction-only sequences without quality scores came from ImmunoSEQ, so filtering differed. TCRdb keeps only in-frame clones here, not all; method: immunoSEQ multiplex PCR. That table gives V, J and clone size, and the DNA gave D and trimming. Of over a million clones listed, 96% are singletons. The specimen was naive CD4+ T cells sorted from blood. Documented subset: CD45RA+ positively selected. This clonotype was sampled from a man aged 30 to 45 in good health.

CDR3 protein: CASSLRQLIYGYTF. The CDR3 DNA reads as TGTGCCAGCAGTTTGAGGCAGCTGATCTATGGCTACACCTTC. V is TRBV28 and J is TRBJ1-2; D unclear. Between the trimmed V and J ends, which lost 3 bases and 4 bases, there was a span of 12 bases. Germline lookup yields CDR1 MDHEN and CDR2 SYDVKM. The CDR3 has 14 residues.